The entry that follows covers one TCR beta chain sequence. This clone may be a read error of a much larger clone one base away. This sample stems from a study of tumor-infiltrating lymphocytes in primary liver carcinoma. Overall study context: Ages ranged from 30 to 69, with HCC or mixed HCC-cholangiocarcinoma.

Germline V gives CDR1 MNHEY, CDR2 SVGAGI. CDR3 length: 13 residues. V dropped 7 bases and J dropped 0 bases, with 6 bases sitting between them. Alongside blood RNA obtained from unsorted whole blood, germline DNA was also extracted. A primer matching the constant region was used to make TCR beta cDNA from approximately 520 ng of total RNA. Three nested multiplex PCR rounds, a slightly modified ARM-PCR, produced the libraries for TCR beta. Running around 10 cycles apiece, the first two PCR rounds relied on TRBV1-TRBV30 forward primers together with a C-beta reverse primer. Each CDR3 protein is one row after TCRdb ran MiXCR on the multiplex PCR reads. This repertoire shows approximately 210,000 distinct CDR3 sequences, about two thirds found once; its top ten account for 6% to 8.5%.

The clonotype was recovered from a woman aged 55-70 years with primary liver carcinoma and hepatitis B virus infection. V is TRBV6-5 and J is TRBJ2-2; D is ambiguous. Sequences were obtained from peripheral blood. DNA for the CDR3: TGTGCCAGCACGCTAGCGAACACCGGGGAGCTGTTTTTT. It encodes CASTLANTGELFF.